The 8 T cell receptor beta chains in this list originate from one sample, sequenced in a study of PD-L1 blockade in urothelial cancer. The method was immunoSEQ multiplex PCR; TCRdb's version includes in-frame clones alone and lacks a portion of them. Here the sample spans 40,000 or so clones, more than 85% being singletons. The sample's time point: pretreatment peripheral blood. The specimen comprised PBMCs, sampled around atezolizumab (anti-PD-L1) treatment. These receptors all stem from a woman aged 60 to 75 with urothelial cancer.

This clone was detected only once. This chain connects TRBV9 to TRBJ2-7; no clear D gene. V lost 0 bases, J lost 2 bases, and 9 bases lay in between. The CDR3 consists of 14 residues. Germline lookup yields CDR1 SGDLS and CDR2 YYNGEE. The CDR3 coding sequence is TGTGCCAGCAGCGTAGCAGGCTCTACCTACGAGCAGTACTTC. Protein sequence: CASSVAGSTYEQYF. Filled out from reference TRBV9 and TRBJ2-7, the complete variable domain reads DSGVTQTPKHLITATGQRVTLRCSPRSGDLSVYWYQQSLDQGLQFLIQYYNGEERAKGNILERFSAQQFPDLHSELNLSSLELGDSALYFCASSVAGSTYEQYFGPGTRLTVT.

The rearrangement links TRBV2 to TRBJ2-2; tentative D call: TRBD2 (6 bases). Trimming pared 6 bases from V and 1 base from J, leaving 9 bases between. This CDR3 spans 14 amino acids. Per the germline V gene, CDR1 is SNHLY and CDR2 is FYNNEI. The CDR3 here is CASSGSRNTGELFF. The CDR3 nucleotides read TGTGCCAGCAGCGGGAGCCGGAACACCGGGGAGCTGTTTTTT.

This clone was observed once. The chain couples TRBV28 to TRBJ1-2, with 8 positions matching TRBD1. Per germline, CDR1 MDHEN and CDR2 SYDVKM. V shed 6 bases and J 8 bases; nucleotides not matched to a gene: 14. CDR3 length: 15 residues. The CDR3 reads CASRGSDRGVFGYTF. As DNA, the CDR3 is TGTGCCAGCAGGGGATCCGACAGGGGAGTGTTCGGCTACACCTTC.

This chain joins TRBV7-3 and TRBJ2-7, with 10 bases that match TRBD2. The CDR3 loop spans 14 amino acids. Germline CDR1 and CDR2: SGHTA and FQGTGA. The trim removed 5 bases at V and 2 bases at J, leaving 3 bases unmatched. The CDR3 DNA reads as TGTGCCAGCAGCCTTAGCGGGGGGACCTACGAGCAGTACTTC. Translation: CASSLSGGTYEQYF.

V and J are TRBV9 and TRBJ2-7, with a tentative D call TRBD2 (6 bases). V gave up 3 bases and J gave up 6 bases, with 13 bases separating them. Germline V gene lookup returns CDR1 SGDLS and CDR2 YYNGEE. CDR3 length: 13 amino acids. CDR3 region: CASSGWWGGEQYF. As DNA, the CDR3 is TGTGCCAGCAGCGGGTGGTGGGGAGGCGAGCAGTACTTC.

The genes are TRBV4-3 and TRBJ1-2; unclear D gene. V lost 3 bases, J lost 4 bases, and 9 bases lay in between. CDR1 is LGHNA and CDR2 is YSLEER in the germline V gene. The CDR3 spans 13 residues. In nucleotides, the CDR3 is TGCGCCAGCAGCCACGGCCGAGGCTATGGCTACACCTTC. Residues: CASSHGRGYGYTF.

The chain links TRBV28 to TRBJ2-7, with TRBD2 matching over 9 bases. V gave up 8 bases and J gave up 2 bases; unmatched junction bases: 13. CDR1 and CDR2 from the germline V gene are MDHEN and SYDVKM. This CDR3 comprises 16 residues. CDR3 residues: CASSTEGLAGPYEQYF. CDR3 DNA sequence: TGTGCCAGCTCCACCGAGGGGCTAGCGGGACCCTACGAGCAGTACTTC.

The CDR3 reads CASSLILGAGTEAFF. Written as DNA, the CDR3 is TGTGCCAGCAGCTTGATCCTGGGGGCTGGCACTGAAGCTTTCTTT. The J gene is TRBJ1-1, the V gene TRBV5-5; a possible D gene is TRBD1 (6 bases). Trimming left V 1 base short and J 4 bases short, with 14 bases between. The CDR3 length is 15 residues. Germline V gene sequence: CDR1 SGHKS, CDR2 YYEKEE (reference sequence).